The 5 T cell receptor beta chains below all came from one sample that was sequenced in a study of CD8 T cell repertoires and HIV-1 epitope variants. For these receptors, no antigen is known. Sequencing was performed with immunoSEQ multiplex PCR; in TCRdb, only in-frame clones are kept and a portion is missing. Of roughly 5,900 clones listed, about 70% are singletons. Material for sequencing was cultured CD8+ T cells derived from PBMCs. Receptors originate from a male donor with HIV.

The DNA for the CDR3 is TGTGCCAGCAGTTTGAAGGGGAGCTACGAGCAGTACTTC. This encodes CASSLKGSYEQYF. The chain combines TRBV28 with TRBJ2-7, with D perhaps assigned TRBD1 or TRBD2 (5 bases each). In germline, CDR1 is MDHEN, CDR2 SYDVKM. Trimming pared 3 bases from V and 3 bases from J, leaving 9 bases between. CDR3 length equals 13 residues.

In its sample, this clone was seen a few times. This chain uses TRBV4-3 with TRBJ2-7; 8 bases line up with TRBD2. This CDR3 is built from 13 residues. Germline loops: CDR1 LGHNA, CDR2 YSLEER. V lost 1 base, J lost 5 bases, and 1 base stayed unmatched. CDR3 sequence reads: CASSQGTSNEQYF. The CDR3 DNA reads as TGCGCCAGCAGCCAAGGGACTAGCAACGAGCAGTACTTC.

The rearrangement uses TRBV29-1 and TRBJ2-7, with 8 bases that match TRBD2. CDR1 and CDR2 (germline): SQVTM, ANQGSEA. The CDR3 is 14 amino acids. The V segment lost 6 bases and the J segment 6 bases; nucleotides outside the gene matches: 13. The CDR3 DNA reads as TGCAGCGTAGAAACCGGGACTAGTTCTCGCGAGCAGTACTTC. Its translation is CSVETGTSSREQYF.

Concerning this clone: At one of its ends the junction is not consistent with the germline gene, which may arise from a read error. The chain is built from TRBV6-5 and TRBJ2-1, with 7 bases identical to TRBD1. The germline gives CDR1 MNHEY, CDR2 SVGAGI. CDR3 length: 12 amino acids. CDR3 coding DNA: TGTGCCAGCAGTTACAGTGGAACAGGGGTCATCTTC. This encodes CASSYSGTGVIF.

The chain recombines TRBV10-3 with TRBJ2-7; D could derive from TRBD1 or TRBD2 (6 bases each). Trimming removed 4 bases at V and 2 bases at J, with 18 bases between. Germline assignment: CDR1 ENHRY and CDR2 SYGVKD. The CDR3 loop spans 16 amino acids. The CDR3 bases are TGTGCCATCAGTGGACAGGACGGGAGCCTCCCCTACGAGCAGTACTTC. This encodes CAISGQDGSLPYEQYF.